The sample holds a few counts of the clone carrying this TCR beta chain. A much bigger clone sits one base away, suggesting this may be a read error. This sample's RNA came from whole unsorted tissue. The normal lung tissue was taken more than 3 cm from the tumor edge. The sample originates from a study of tumor and adjacent non-tumor tissue in lung cancer. Study-level information: Histology: 12 adenocarcinoma, a couple of squamous cell carcinoma, 1 small cell lung cancer. Samples averaged roughly 4.2 million productive TCRbeta reads each.

The CDR3 loop spans 14 amino acids. From germline, CDR1 is MNHNS and CDR2 SASEGT. TCRbeta libraries were built with three rounds of nested PCR, modified from ARM-PCR. TCRdb reprocessed the multiplex PCR reads with MiXCR, giving one entry per CDR3 protein. The sample includes under 75,000 distinct CDR3 sequences, around 70% of them seen just once. The chain recombines TRBV6-1 with TRBJ2-1; 7 bases agree with TRBD1. The TCR originated in a woman aged 50 to 60 with non-small cell lung cancer. The sequenced sample was distant non-tumor lung tissue. CDR3 sequence (DNA): TGTACCAGTCAGCCGGGACAGTGGAACAATGAGCAGTTCTTC. It specifies CTSQPGQWNNEQFF.